This TCR beta chain is from a study of blood T cell repertoires in COVID-19. For the study at large: Sites in the United States, Italy and Spain provided acute and convalescent COVID-19 samples. Sources were T cells, B-cell-depleted T cells, or PBMCs; the material itself was cDNA or gDNA.

CDR3 length: 12 residues. Germline CDR1 SSHAT, CDR2 FNYEAQ (reference sequence). In the study's own analysis: Quantification of nucleated cells was approximated via reference gene primer amplification. Generated by immunoSEQ multiplex PCR, the TCRdb table keeps only in-frame clones and is missing some. That table is the source of V, J and clone size, and D and trimming were worked out from the DNA. The profile shows approximately 28,000 clones, 60% to 80% of them singletons. For this clone: Sequence at one end of the junction differs from germline and may be a read error. At the DNA level, this CDR3 is encoded by other sequences in the same sample as well.

The sample was peripheral blood. This TCR was sampled from a boy between 2 and 15 years old with active or convalescent COVID-19. The chain recombines TRBV7-7 with TRBJ2-1; tentative D call: TRBD2 (7 bases). The CDR3 loop reads CASSSGGREQFF. The DNA of the CDR3 is TGTGCTAGCAGCTCCGGGGGGCGGGAGCAGTTCTTC.